This passage covers 22 T cell receptor beta chains from one sample sequenced in a study of cytomegalovirus exposure and HLA in healthy donors. The PCR employed 60 Vbeta primers together with 13 Jbeta primers. Profiled with immunoSEQ multiplex PCR; TCRdb holds only in-frame clones, not every one. This table holds about 120,000 clones, about 78% found once. Sequencing was performed on PBMCs. The receptors here all came from a woman between 35 and 50 years old in good health and CMV-seropositive.

V and J are TRBV7-2 and TRBJ2-3, with 8 bases identical to TRBD1. Per germline, CDR1 SGHTA and CDR2 FQGNSA. V trimming: 2 bases; J trimming: 11 bases; junction bases outside the gene matches: 6. The CDR3 loop spans 13 amino acids. Here the CDR3 reads CASSLSTDRVQYF. DNA for the CDR3: TGTGCCAGCAGCTTATCCACGGACAGGGTGCAGTATTTT.

This chain connects TRBV9 to TRBJ2-5, with 11 bases identical to TRBD2. The CDR3 covers 17 residues. Trimming removed 0 bases from V and 2 bases from J; junction bases left unmatched: 6. The germline gives CDR1 SGDLS, CDR2 YYNGEE. CDR3 sequence (DNA): TGTGCCAGCAGCGTAGGTGGTAGCGGGGGGGAACAAGAGACCCAGTACTTC. Translation gives CASSVGGSGGEQETQYF.

The chain couples TRBV6-5 to TRBJ2-5, with a possible D match to TRBD2 (7 bases). Germline CDR1 reads MNHEY; CDR2 reads SVGAGI. CDR3 size: 14 residues. V was shortened by 5 bases and J by 4 bases, with 14 bases between the two germline ends. CDR3 bases: TGTGCCAGCAGTCCCGGGGGCGGGGGAGAGACCCAGTACTTC. Its translation: CASSPGGGGETQYF.

V and J are TRBV5-1 and TRBJ1-6; D is possibly TRBD1 (6 bases). V lost 2 bases, J lost 6 bases, and 15 bases lay in between. Germline loops: CDR1 SGHRS, CDR2 YFSETQ. There are 16 residues in the CDR3. The CDR3 DNA is TGCGCCAGCAGCTTAGGTAGAGGCAGGGGTAATTCACCCCTCCACTTT. It codes for CASSLGRGRGNSPLHF.

The chain couples TRBV2 to TRBJ2-5, with TRBD1 identical over 8 bases. Trimming cost V 6 bases and J 4 bases; bases outside gene matches: 1. Germline-derived CDR1 and CDR2 are SNHLY and FYNNEI. CDR3 size: 12 residues. CDR3 amino acids: CASSGQGETQYF. For the CDR3, the DNA is TGTGCCAGCAGCGGACAGGGAGAGACCCAGTACTTC.

This clone occurred a few times. The chain links TRBV10-3 to TRBJ2-3, with TRBD2 as a possible D gene (6 bases). The CDR3 runs to 13 residues. Trimming took 7 bases from V and 4 from J, leaving 12 bases between them. Germline V gives CDR1 ENHRY, CDR2 SYGVKD. CDR3 in DNA: TGTGCCATCATGGCGGGGACCCCAGATACGCAGTATTTT. Translating gives CAIMAGTPDTQYF.

CDR3 coding DNA: TGTGCCAGCAGCCATTTCGGACAGGGAGGCTACAATGAGCAGTTCTTC. It is translated as CASSHFGQGGYNEQFF. The J gene is TRBJ2-1, the V gene TRBV7-9; 8 nucleotides align to TRBD1. V trimming: 5 bases; J trimming: 3 bases; junction bases outside the gene matches: 9. Germline values: CDR1 SEHNR, CDR2 FQNEAQ (reference sequence). This CDR3 is built from 16 residues. The full variable domain, in which reference TRBV7-9 and TRBJ2-1 provide the parts outside the CDR3, is DTGVSQNPRHKITKRGQNVTFRCDPISEHNRLYWYRQTLGQGPEFLTYFQNEAQLEKSRLLSDRFSAERPKGSFSTLEIQRTEQGDSAMYLCASSHFGQGGYNEQFFGPGTRLTVL.

This sequence joins TRBV5-4 and TRBJ1-5; D perhaps matches TRBD1 (5 bases). V was pared by 2 bases and J by 0 bases, with 6 bases between. CDR3 length: 14 amino acids. The germline CDR1 and CDR2 sequences are SGHNT and YYREEE (reference sequence). This CDR3 reads CASSFGGSNQPQHF. CDR3 nucleotide sequence: TGTGCCAGCAGCTTCGGGGGTAGCAATCAGCCCCAGCATTTT.

The chain joins TRBV5-1 to TRBJ1-1, with D perhaps TRBD1 (5 bases). This CDR3 comprises 15 residues. V was pared by 2 bases and J by 1 base, with 12 bases between. Germline lookup yields CDR1 SGHRS and CDR2 YFSETQ. CDR3 nucleotide sequence: TGCGCCAGCAGCTTAAAGACGGGGGGGAACACTGAAGCTTTCTTT. It is translated as CASSLKTGGNTEAFF.

As DNA, the CDR3 is TGTGCCAGCAGCTTGGGCAGGGCTTACAATTCACCCCTCCACTTT. This encodes CASSLGRAYNSPLHF. J is TRBJ1-6 and V is TRBV5-4; tentative D call: TRBD1 (5 bases). V lost 0 bases and J 7 bases, leaving 11 bases between the germline ends. Germline V gene data show CDR1 as SGHNT and CDR2 as YYREEE (reference sequence). CDR3 size: 15 residues.

This chain joins TRBV6-5 and TRBJ2-3; a weak D match, TRBD2 (5 bases). The CDR3 sequence is 15 residues long. In germline, CDR1 is MNHEY, CDR2 SVGAGI. V gave up 0 bases and J gave up 2 bases, with 9 bases separating them. The CDR3 sequence: CASSYSGENTDTQYF. The CDR3 DNA reads TGTGCCAGCAGTTACTCGGGAGAGAACACAGATACGCAGTATTTT.

Only one count was recorded for this clone. V gene TRBV4-3 combines with J gene TRBJ2-1, with 10 bases identical to TRBD2. Germline V gene sequence: CDR1 LGHNA, CDR2 YSLEER. CDR3 length: 17 amino acids. V shed 1 base, J shed 2 bases, and the junction held 5 bases outside the gene matches. DNA for the CDR3: TGCGCCAGCAGCCAAGTATCAGCGGGGGGGGCCTACAATGAGCAGTTCTTC. It specifies CASSQVSAGGAYNEQFF.

This clone was seen more than once but under ten times. The chain combines TRBV10-3 with TRBJ2-1; D might be TRBD2 (6 bases). Germline V CDR1 and CDR2: ENHRY, SYGVKD. The V end was cut by 2 bases, the J end by 8 bases, with 13 bases between. The CDR3 runs to 14 residues. In DNA form, the CDR3 reads TGTGCCATCAGTGAGGGGCTAGCGCTCTATGAGCAGTTCTTC. Translating it yields CAISEGLALYEQFF.

The rearrangement links TRBV7-9 to TRBJ2-3; no reliable D call. Trimming took off 1 base at V and 0 bases at J, with 8 bases between the two ends. The CDR3 consists of 15 residues. Per the germline V gene, CDR1 is SEHNR and CDR2 is FQNEAQ (reference sequence). The CDR3 region has the DNA TGTGCCAGCAGCTTAGGAGCCCCTAGCACAGATACGCAGTATTTT. Translation: CASSLGAPSTDTQYF.

The chain carries TRBV7-9 and TRBJ2-1; 7 nucleotides line up with TRBD2. V was pared by 7 bases and J by 8 bases, with 14 bases of the junction left unmatched. This CDR3 is built from 15 residues. Looked up from germline, CDR1 is SEHNR and CDR2 is FQNEAQ (reference sequence). The CDR3 protein is CASKVLAGVMDEQFF. The CDR3, as DNA: TGTGCCAGCAAAGTTCTTGCGGGGGTCATGGATGAGCAGTTCTTC.

This chain joins TRBV19 and TRBJ1-5, with 9 bases that match TRBD1. With V trimmed by 6 bases and J by 5 bases, 5 bases remained unmatched. CDR1 and CDR2 (germline): LNHDA, SQIVND (reference sequence). The CDR3 loop spans 14 amino acids. The CDR3 region has the DNA TGTGCCAGTAGCAACAGGGGGCCCTATCAGCCCCAGCATTTT. Amino acids: CASSNRGPYQPQHF.

V is TRBV7-9 and J is TRBJ2-5; 10 nucleotides agree with TRBD1. CDR3 size: 17 residues. Germline CDR1 and CDR2: SEHNR and FQNEAQ (reference sequence). V lost 5 bases and J lost 5; bases outside the gene matches: 14. CDR3 loop: CASSPDRGLISGETQYF. In DNA, the CDR3 is TGTGCCAGCAGCCCTGACAGGGGGCTCATTTCAGGGGAGACCCAGTACTTC.

This clone appeared once. The chain employs TRBV7-2 and TRBJ1-2, with D possibly matching TRBD1 (5 bases). The germline V and J ends were trimmed by 1 base and 6 bases, with 12 bases remaining between them. Germline CDR1 and CDR2: SGHTA and FQGNSA. This CDR3 is 14 amino acids long. The CDR3 spells CASSLVGGTDGYTF. CDR3 nucleotides: TGTGCCAGCAGCTTAGTCGGGGGGACTGATGGCTACACCTTC.

The chain recombines TRBV6-5 with TRBJ1-5; tentative D call: TRBD1 (5 bases). Germline V gives CDR1 MNHEY, CDR2 SVGAGI. Trimming stripped 6 bases from V and 0 bases from J, with 12 bases between. The CDR3 extends over 15 amino acids. CDR3 sequence (DNA): TGTGCCAGCAGCCGACAGTCCTTTAGCAATCAGCCCCAGCATTTT. Translating it yields CASSRQSFSNQPQHF.

This clone is a singleton in its sample. The CDR3 DNA follows: TGTGCCAGCAGGAAGGGACAGATATCCTACGAGCAGTACTTC. It specifies CASRKGQISYEQYF. J is TRBJ2-7 and V is TRBV27, with 7 bases fitting TRBD1. The V gene's germline CDR1 is MNHEY and CDR2 SMNVEV (reference sequence). V lost 6 bases and J lost 1; bases outside the gene matches: 6. This CDR3 spans 14 amino acids.

The chain joins TRBV9 to TRBJ2-3, with TRBD2 as a possible D gene (6 bases). V lost 3 bases, J lost 5 bases, and 13 bases lay in between. The CDR3 is made up of 14 amino acids. Germline V lookup: CDR1 SGDLS, CDR2 YYNGEE. CDR3 sequence (DNA): TGTGCCAGCAGCGGAGGGCCAGCGGGAGATACGCAGTATTTT. It translates to CASSGGPAGDTQYF.

This chain links TRBV6-6 with TRBJ1-1; D is unresolved. The germline V and J ends were trimmed by 0 bases and 1 base, with 9 bases remaining between them. The CDR3 totals 15 residues. The germline gives CDR1 MNHNY, CDR2 SVGAGI (reference sequence). CDR3 loop: CASSYSSTANTEAFF. CDR3 in DNA: TGTGCCAGCAGTTACTCGAGTACAGCGAACACTGAAGCTTTCTTT.